The T cell receptor beta chain described here comes from a study of T cells in localized non-small cell lung cancer. Study-level points and caveats: Because researchers sequenced only one region of the tumor, heterogeneity is still possible. A median 57 of the top 100 tumor clones appeared in adjacent lung. Uninvolved adjacent lung had more T cell clonality than any other tissue, topping tumor.

The protocol was immunoSEQ multiplex PCR, while the TCRdb copy is restricted to in-frame clones and leaves out a portion. The sample has 7,500 to 8,500 clones; around three fifths are singletons. From germline, CDR1 is GTSNPN and CDR2 SVGIG (reference sequence). The CDR3 contains 16 residues. V dropped 2 bases and J dropped 1 base, with 14 bases sitting between them. Regarding this clone: No antigen is known for it.

The sequencing here drew on lymph node tissue, taken before any cancer treatment. This sequence was found in a male donor older than 55 with stage I squamous cell lung carcinoma. The chain employs TRBV30 and TRBJ1-4; a possible D gene is TRBD1 (6 bases). The CDR3 reads CAWSQGRGVTNEKLFF. The CDR3 DNA follows: TGTGCCTGGAGTCAGGGGCGCGGGGTAACTAATGAAAAACTGTTTTTT.